This T cell receptor (beta chain) was documented in a study of T-cell reconstitution after alpha-beta-depleted transplantation in children. The study, taken as a whole, reports: T-cell numbers and diversity one year post-transplant derived largely from freshly generated T cells. Reported findings indicate that, about two months after transplant, alpha-beta T cells came from several hundred expanded clones, which were derived from non-depleted graft cells. Some patients owed their high day-60 TCRbeta diversity to surviving recipient T cells and thymic progenitors.

The junction had 10 bases not matched to a gene; V was cut back by 3 bases and J by 4 bases. CDR1 and CDR2 from the germline V gene are MGHDK and SYGVNS. The CDR3 spans 17 residues. This clonotype appeared many times. Its antigen remains unidentified. Unique molecular identifiers were incorporated when the TCRbeta library was constructed. TCRdb reanalysed the PCR reads using MiXCR and keeps one entry per CDR3 protein. The sample consists of 150,000 to 200,000 distinct CDR3 sequences, about 6% of them appearing once. The chain has TRBV25-1 and TRBJ2-1; 9 bases agree with TRBD2. The sequences come from PBMCs, collected before TCRalphabeta/CD19-depleted stem cell transplant. The sequence was collected from a girl under three years old with combined immunodeficiency, due to receive a stem cell transplant. CDR3 protein: CASSDWSSGGPYNEQFF. In DNA form, the CDR3 reads TGTGCCAGCAGTGATTGGAGTAGCGGGGGCCCGTACAATGAGCAGTTCTTC.